Shown below are 2 T cell receptor beta chains from a single sample sequenced in a study of T cell responses to AZD1222 COVID-19 vaccine. Sequenced by immunoSEQ multiplex PCR; TCRdb stores in-frame clones only, minus some. The data contain around 84,000 clones, approximately 91% of them seen just once; the ten biggest clones take up 5.8%. The sequencing used peripheral blood, collected on day 0 of AZD1222 vaccination. These receptors were obtained from an adult in good health.

This chain uses TRBV10-3 with TRBJ1-1; the D gene is possibly TRBD1 (5 bases). The germline CDR1 and CDR2 sequences are ENHRY and SYGVKD. The germline V and J ends were trimmed by 3 bases and 1 base, with 12 bases remaining between them. CDR3 length: 15 amino acids. The CDR3 spells CAISEYSGGNTEAFF. In DNA, the CDR3 is TGTGCCATCAGTGAATACTCTGGGGGGAACACTGAAGCTTTCTTT.

In this sample, this clone turned up once. This sequence joins TRBV18 and TRBJ2-2; no definite D call. Germline assignment: CDR1 KGHSH and CDR2 LQKENI. This CDR3 has 18 residues. V shed 3 bases and J shed 6 bases, with 23 bases lying between them. The CDR3 sequence is CASSPSRPGASNPGELFF. The DNA for the CDR3 is TGTGCCAGCTCACCTTCTCGGCCCGGAGCGAGTAACCCCGGGGAGCTGTTTTTT.